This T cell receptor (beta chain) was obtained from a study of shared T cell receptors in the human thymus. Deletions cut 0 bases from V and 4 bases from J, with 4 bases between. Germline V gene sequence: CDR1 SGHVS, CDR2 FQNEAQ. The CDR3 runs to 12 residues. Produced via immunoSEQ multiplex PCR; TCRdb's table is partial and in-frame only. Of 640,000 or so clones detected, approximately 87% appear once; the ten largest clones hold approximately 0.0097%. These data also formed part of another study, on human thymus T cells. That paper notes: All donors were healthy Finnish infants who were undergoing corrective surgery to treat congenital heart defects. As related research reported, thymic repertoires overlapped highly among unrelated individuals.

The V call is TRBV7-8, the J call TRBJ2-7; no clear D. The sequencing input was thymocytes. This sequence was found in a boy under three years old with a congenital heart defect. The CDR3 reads CASSLALYEQYF. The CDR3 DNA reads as TGTGCCAGCAGCTTAGCCCTGTACGAGCAGTACTTC. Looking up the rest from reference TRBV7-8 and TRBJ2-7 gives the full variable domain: GAGVSQSPRYKVAKRGQDVALRCDPISGHVSLFWYQQALGQGPEFLTYFQNEAQLDKSGLPSDRFFAERPEGSVSTLKIQRTQQEDSAVYLCASSLALYEQYFGPGTRLTVT.